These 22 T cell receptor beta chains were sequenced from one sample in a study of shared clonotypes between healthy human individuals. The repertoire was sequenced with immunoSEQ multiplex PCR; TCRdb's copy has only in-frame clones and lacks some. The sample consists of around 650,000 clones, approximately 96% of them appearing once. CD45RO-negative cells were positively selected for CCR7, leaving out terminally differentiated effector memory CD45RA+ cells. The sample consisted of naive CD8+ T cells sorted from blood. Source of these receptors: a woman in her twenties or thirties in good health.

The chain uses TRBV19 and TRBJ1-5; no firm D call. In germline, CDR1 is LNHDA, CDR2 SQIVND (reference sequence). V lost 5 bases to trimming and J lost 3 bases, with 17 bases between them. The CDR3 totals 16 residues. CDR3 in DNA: TGTGCCAGTAGTCTATATACGAAACCGGCCAATCAGCCCCAGCATTTT. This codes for CASSLYTKPANQPQHF.

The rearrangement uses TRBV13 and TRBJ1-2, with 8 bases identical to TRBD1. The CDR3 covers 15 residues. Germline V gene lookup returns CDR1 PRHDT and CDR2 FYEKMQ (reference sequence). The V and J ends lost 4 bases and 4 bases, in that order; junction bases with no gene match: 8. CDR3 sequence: CASSSQGVDRYGYTF. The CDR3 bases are TGTGCCAGCAGCTCACAGGGGGTTGATCGCTATGGCTACACCTTC.

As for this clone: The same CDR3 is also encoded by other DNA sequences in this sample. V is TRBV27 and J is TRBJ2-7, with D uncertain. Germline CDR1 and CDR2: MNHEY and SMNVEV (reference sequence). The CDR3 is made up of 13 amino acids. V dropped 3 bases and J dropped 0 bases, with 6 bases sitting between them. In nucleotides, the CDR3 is TGTGCCAGCAGTTTGGATATCTCCTACGAGCAGTACTTC. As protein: CASSLDISYEQYF.

Here the CDR3 DNA reads TGTGCCAGCAGTCCCGCCCCCAAATCCTACGAGCAGTACTTC. Translating gives CASSPAPKSYEQYF. The V and J genes are TRBV27 and TRBJ2-5, with D hard to call. The end of the DNA is better explained by TRBJ2-7, so the J call may be wrong. Germline V gene sequence: CDR1 MNHEY, CDR2 SMNVEV (reference sequence). The CDR3 sequence is 14 residues long.

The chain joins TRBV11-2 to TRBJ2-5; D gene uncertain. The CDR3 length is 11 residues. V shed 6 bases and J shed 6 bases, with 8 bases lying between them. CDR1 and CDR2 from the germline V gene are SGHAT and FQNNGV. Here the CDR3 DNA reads TGTGCCAGCAGGTATCTACAGACCCAGTACTTC. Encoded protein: CASRYLQTQYF.

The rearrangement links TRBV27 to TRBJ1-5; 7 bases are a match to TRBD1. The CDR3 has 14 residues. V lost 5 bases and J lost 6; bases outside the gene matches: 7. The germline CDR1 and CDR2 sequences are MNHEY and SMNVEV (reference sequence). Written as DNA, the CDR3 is TGTGCCAGCAGTCTAAACAGGGGAGGTCAGCCCCAGCATTTT. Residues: CASSLNRGGQPQHF.

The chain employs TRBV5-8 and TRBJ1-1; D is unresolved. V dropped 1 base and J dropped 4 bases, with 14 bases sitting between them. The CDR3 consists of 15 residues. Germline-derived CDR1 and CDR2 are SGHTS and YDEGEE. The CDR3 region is CASSLSGSSATEAFF. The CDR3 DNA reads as TGTGCCAGCAGCTTGTCGGGGTCGTCGGCCACTGAAGCTTTCTTT.

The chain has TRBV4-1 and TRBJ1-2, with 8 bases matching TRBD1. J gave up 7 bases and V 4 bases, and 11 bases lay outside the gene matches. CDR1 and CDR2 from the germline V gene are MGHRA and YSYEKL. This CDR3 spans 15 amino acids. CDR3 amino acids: CASSLGTGTLGGYTF. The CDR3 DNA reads TGCGCCAGCAGCCTAGGGACAGGCACCCTGGGTGGCTACACCTTC.

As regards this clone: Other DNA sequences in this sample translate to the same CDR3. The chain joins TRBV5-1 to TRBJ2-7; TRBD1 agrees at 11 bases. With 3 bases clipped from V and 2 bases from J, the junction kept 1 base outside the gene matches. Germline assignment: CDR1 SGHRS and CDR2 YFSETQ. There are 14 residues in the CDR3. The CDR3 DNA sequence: TGCGCCAGCAGCTGGGACAGGGGGACCTACGAGCAGTACTTC. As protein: CASSWDRGTYEQYF.

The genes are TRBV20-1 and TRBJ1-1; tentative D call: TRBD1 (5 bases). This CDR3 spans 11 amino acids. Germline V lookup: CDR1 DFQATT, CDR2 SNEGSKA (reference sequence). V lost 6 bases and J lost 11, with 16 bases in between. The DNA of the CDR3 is TGCAGTGCCGAACTCAGGGAGTTGGCTTTCTTT. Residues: CSAELRELAFF.

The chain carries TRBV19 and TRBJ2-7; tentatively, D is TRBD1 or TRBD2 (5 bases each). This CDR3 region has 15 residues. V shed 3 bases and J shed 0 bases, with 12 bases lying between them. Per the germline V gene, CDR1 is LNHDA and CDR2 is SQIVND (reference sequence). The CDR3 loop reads CASSIGGSHSYEQYF. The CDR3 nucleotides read TGTGCCAGTAGTATTGGGGGATCCCACTCCTACGAGCAGTACTTC.

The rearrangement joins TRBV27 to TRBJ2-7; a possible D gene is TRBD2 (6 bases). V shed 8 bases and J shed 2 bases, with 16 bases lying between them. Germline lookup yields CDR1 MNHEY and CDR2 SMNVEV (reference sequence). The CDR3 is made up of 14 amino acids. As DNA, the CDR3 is TGTGCCAGCTCTTCCCGGGACTTGGCCTACGAGCAGTACTTC. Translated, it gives CASSSRDLAYEQYF.

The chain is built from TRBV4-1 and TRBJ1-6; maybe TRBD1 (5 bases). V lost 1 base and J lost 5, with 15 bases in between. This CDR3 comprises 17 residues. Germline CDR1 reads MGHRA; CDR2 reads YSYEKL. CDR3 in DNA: TGCGCCAGCAGCCAAGGCCTGCGGACACTTAATAATTCACCCCTCCACTTT. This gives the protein CASSQGLRTLNNSPLHF.

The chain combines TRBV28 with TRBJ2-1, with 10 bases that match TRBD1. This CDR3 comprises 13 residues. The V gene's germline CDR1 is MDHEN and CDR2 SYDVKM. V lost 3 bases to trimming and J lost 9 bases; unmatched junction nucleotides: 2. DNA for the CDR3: TGTGCCAGCAGTTTTGGGACAGGGGTTGAGCAGTTCTTC. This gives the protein CASSFGTGVEQFF.

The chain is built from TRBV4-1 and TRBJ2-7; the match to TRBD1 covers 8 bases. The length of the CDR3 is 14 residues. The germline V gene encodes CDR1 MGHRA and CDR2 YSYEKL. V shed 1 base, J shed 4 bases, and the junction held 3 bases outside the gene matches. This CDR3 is CASSQAGGWYEQYF. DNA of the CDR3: TGCGCCAGCAGCCAAGCAGGGGGCTGGTACGAGCAGTACTTC.

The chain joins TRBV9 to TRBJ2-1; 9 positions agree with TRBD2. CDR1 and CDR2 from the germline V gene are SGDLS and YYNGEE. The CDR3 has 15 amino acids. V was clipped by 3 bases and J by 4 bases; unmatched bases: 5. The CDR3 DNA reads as TGTGCCAGCAGCGATTTAGCGGGAGTATACAATGAGCAGTTCTTC. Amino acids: CASSDLAGVYNEQFF.

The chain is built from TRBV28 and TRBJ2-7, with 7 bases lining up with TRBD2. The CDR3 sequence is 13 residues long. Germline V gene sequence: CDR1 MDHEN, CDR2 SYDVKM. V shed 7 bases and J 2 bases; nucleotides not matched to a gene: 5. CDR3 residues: CASMERETYEQYF. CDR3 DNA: TGTGCCAGCATGGAGCGGGAAACCTACGAGCAGTACTTC. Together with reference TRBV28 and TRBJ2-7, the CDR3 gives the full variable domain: DVKVTQSSRYLVKRTGEKVFLECVQDMDHENMFWYRQDPGLGLRLIYFSYDVKMKEKGDIPEGYSVSREKKERFSLILESASTNQTSMYLCASMERETYEQYFGPGTRLTVT.

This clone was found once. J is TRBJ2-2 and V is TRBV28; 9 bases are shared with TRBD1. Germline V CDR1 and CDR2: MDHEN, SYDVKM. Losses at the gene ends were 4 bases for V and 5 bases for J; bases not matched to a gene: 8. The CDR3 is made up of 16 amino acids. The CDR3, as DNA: TGTGCCAGCAGTTCTCCTCGACAGGGGGGAACCGGGGAGCTGTTTTTT. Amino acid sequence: CASSSPRQGGTGELFF.

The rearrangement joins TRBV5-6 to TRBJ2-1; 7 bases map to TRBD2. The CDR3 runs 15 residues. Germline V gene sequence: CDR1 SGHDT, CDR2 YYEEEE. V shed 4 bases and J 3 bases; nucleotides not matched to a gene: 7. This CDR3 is CASSQSGNRYNEQFF. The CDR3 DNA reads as TGTGCCAGCAGCCAGAGCGGGAATCGCTACAATGAGCAGTTCTTC.

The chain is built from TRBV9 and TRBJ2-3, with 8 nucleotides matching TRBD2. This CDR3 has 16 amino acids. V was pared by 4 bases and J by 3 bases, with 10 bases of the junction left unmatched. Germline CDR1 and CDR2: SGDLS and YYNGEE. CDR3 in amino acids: CASSHPREGNTDTQYF. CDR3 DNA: TGTGCCAGCAGCCACCCCCGGGAGGGAAATACAGATACGCAGTATTTT.

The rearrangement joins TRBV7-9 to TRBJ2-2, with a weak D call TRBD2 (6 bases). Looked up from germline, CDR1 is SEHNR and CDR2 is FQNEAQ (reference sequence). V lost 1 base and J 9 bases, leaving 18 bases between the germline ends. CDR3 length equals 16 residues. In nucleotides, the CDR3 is TGTGCCAGCAGCTTAGTGGAGGGATACCTAACCCGGGAGCTGTTTTTT. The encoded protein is CASSLVEGYLTRELFF.

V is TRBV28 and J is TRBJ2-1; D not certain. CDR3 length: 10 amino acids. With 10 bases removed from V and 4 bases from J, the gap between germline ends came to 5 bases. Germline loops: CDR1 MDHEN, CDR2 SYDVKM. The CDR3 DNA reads TGTGCCACCAGATACAATGAGCAGTTCTTC. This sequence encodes CATRYNEQFF. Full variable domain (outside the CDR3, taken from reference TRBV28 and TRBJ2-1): DVKVTQSSRYLVKRTGEKVFLECVQDMDHENMFWYRQDPGLGLRLIYFSYDVKMKEKGDIPEGYSVSREKKERFSLILESASTNQTSMYLCATRYNEQFFGPGTRLTVL.